This TCR beta chain was sequenced during a study of shared clonotypes between healthy human individuals. Study-level findings and limits: The study's rarefaction showed incomplete sorted-subset sequencing despite large depth.

Germline CDR1 is SGHRS and CDR2 is YFSETQ. The CDR3 totals 15 residues. V lost 2 bases and J 4 bases, leaving 16 bases between the germline ends. Note on this clone: Its antigen remains unidentified.

Evenly divided among several immunoSEQ plates was the genomic DNA of each subset. This table comes from immunoSEQ multiplex PCR, and its TCRdb copy is limited to in-frame clones, with some not included. The profile shows over 1.5 million clones, roughly 98% of them singletons. The chain combines TRBV5-1 with TRBJ2-7; D perhaps matches TRBD2 (6 bases). This TCR derives from a man aged 25-40 years in good health. Sequencing was done on a sample of naive CD4+ T cells sorted from blood. Subset here: CD45RA+ positively selected. The CDR3 sequence is CASSFAGTSLYEQYF. DNA of the CDR3: TGCGCCAGCAGCTTCGCTGGGACTTCCTTGTACGAGCAGTACTTC.